Each of the 9 T cell receptor beta chains below was sequenced from the same sample in a study of blood T cell repertoires in COVID-19. Data came from immunoSEQ multiplex PCR; TCRdb stores just in-frame clones and leaves some out. Of around 84,000 clones listed, about four fifths are singletons. Material: peripheral blood. All receptors come from an elderly man with active or convalescent COVID-19.

In this sample, this clone turned up once. V and J are TRBV27 and TRBJ1-5; TRBD1 matches 8 bases. The CDR3 sequence is 18 residues long. Germline CDR1 reads MNHEY; CDR2 reads SMNVEV (reference sequence). The ends lost 2 bases at V and 4 bases at J; junction bases unmatched: 13. CDR3 coding DNA: TGTGCCAGCAGTTTACACGACCCCAGGACAGGGTCAAATCAGCCCCAGCATTTT. As protein: CASSLHDPRTGSNQPQHF.

The V call is TRBV4-3, the J call TRBJ2-5, with TRBD2 identical over 14 bases. The V segment lost 0 bases and the J segment 1 base; nucleotides outside the gene matches: 4. Germline CDR1 LGHNA, CDR2 YSLEER. The CDR3 contains 18 residues. Here the CDR3 DNA reads TGCGCCAGCAGCCAAGACTGGACTAGCGGGAGGCCCCAAGAGACCCAGTACTTC. Protein: CASSQDWTSGRPQETQYF.

The chain carries TRBV19 and TRBJ2-7; TRBD2 is a possible D gene (6 bases). V lost 5 bases to trimming and J lost 4 bases, with 18 bases between them. This CDR3 is built from 15 residues. Germline V CDR1 and CDR2: LNHDA, SQIVND (reference sequence). CDR3 sequence reads: CASSPAGRTKYEQYF. CDR3 DNA sequence: TGTGCCAGTAGTCCCGCGGGGCGGACGAAATACGAGCAGTACTTC. The full variable domain, completed using reference TRBV19 and TRBJ2-7, is DGGITQSPKYLFRKEGQNVTLSCEQNLNHDAMYWYRQDPGQGLRLIYYSQIVNDFQKGDIAEGYSVSREKKESFPLTVTSAQKNPTAFYLCASSPAGRTKYEQYFGPGTRLTVT.

CDR3 amino acids: CASSSGGAWWKLFF. The CDR3, as DNA: TGTGCCAGCAGTTCGGGGGGCGCGTGGTGGAAACTGTTTTTT. The chain employs TRBV28 and TRBJ1-4; D perhaps matches TRBD1 (6 bases). The V gene lost 4 bases and the J gene lost 11 bases, with 17 bases spanning the gap. Germline V gene lookup returns CDR1 MDHEN and CDR2 SYDVKM. The CDR3 consists of 14 residues.

The chain has TRBV28 and TRBJ2-7, with 9 bases fitting TRBD2. J was trimmed by 3 bases and V by 6 bases; bases with no gene match: 6. Germline values: CDR1 MDHEN, CDR2 SYDVKM. The CDR3 is 14 residues long. CDR3 in amino acids: CASRAGGFLYEQYF. The DNA of the CDR3 is TGTGCCAGCAGGGCGGGAGGGTTCCTCTACGAGCAGTACTTC.

This chain's CDR3 is CASSPSGGTEAFF. The DNA for the CDR3 is TGTGCCAGCTCACCTTCAGGGGGCACTGAAGCTTTCTTT. The genes are TRBV18 and TRBJ1-1; 7 nucleotides align to TRBD1. This CDR3 has 13 residues. The junction had 2 bases not matched to a gene; V was cut back by 3 bases and J by 4 bases. Germline CDR1 is KGHSH and CDR2 is LQKENI.

CDR3 residues: CATYGQSMNTEAFF. CDR3 bases: TGTGCCACTTACGGACAGTCCATGAACACTGAAGCTTTCTTT. The chain uses TRBV19 and TRBJ1-1; possibly TRBD1 for D (6 bases). Trimming pared 10 bases from V and 0 bases from J, leaving 15 bases between. The length of the CDR3 is 14 residues. Germline V lookup: CDR1 LNHDA, CDR2 SQIVND (reference sequence).

This rearrangement joins TRBV5-8 to TRBJ1-2; D is unresolved. In germline, CDR1 is SGHTS, CDR2 YDEGEE. V gave up 4 bases and J gave up 8 bases, with 15 bases separating them. CDR3 length: 13 amino acids. The CDR3 bases are TGTGCCAGCAGCCACCTAGGATCAGACGGCTACACCTTC. Its protein product is CASSHLGSDGYTF.

Only one count was recorded for this clone. V and J are TRBV28 and TRBJ2-2; 9 bases are shared with TRBD2. With 3 bases clipped from V and 7 bases from J, the junction kept 9 bases outside the gene matches. CDR3 size: 16 residues. Germline-derived CDR1 and CDR2 are MDHEN and SYDVKM. In DNA, the CDR3 is TGTGCCAGCAGTTTTCGGCTAGCGGGACGGGTCGGGGAGCTGTTTTTT. It translates to CASSFRLAGRVGELFF.